These 14 T cell receptor beta chains share one sample of origin, sequenced in a study of CD8 T cells in Susac syndrome. RNA totalling roughly 0.5 to 1 ug underwent reverse transcription with random hexamers. One entry per CDR3 protein results from TCRdb running MiXCR on the immunoSEQ multiplex PCR reads. Among 90,000 to 150,000 distinct CDR3 sequences listed, around 93% were seen once. Sequenced: CD8+ T cells from PBMCs. Receptors were obtained from a human donor in good health.

The chain recombines TRBV5-1 with TRBJ2-7, with D hard to call. The CDR3 has 15 amino acids. Trimming stripped 4 bases from V and 2 bases from J, with 16 bases between. Germline V gene sequence: CDR1 SGHRS, CDR2 YFSETQ. CDR3 amino acids: CASSRASAQPYEQYF. In DNA, the CDR3 is TGCGCCAGCAGCCGGGCTTCGGCGCAACCCTACGAGCAGTACTTC.

The V gene is TRBV20-1, the J gene TRBJ2-2; the match to TRBD2 covers 15 bases. V lost 6 bases to trimming and J lost 1 base; unmatched junction nucleotides: 12. From germline, CDR1 is DFQATT and CDR2 SNEGSKA (reference sequence). This CDR3 spans 19 amino acids. CDR3 in amino acids: CSALDLGGLAGGNTGELFF. The CDR3 bases are TGCAGTGCCCTCGATCTAGGGGGACTAGCGGGGGGGAACACCGGGGAGCTGTTTTTT.

The gene calls are TRBV7-8 and TRBJ1-1; TRBD1 matches at 7 bases. The CDR3 loop spans 15 amino acids. V lost 0 bases and J lost 1; bases outside the gene matches: 2. Germline lookup yields CDR1 SGHVS and CDR2 FQNEAQ. The DNA for the CDR3 is TGTGCCAGCAGCTTAGCCCGACAGGGGAACACTGAAGCTTTCTTT. Residues: CASSLARQGNTEAFF.

This clonotype appeared a single time. The chain joins TRBV20-1 to TRBJ1-2; D may be TRBD1 (6 bases). V was clipped by 3 bases and J by 8 bases, with 16 bases between them. The germline CDR1 and CDR2 sequences are DFQATT and SNEGSKA (reference sequence). This CDR3 is built from 13 residues. CDR3 sequence (DNA): TGCAGTGCTAGCGGGACAACGGATTACGGCTACACCTTC. Its protein is CSASGTTDYGYTF.

The J gene is TRBJ1-2, the V gene TRBV7-2; possible D gene TRBD1, 5 bases. CDR3 size: 13 residues. The germline V and J ends were trimmed by 10 bases and 5 bases, with 17 bases remaining between them. CDR1 and CDR2 (germline): SGHTA, FQGNSA. As DNA, the CDR3 is TGTGCCAACCCTGGGGCCCTGGGGTATGGCTACACCTTC. Encoded protein: CANPGALGYGYTF. Supplemented by reference TRBV7-2 and TRBJ1-2, the full variable domain reads GAGVSQSPSNKVTEKGKDVELRCDPISGHTALYWYRQSLGQGLEFLIYFQGNSAPDKSGLPSDRFSAERTGGSVSTLTIQRTQQEDSAVYLCANPGALGYGYTFGSGTRLTVV.

V and J are TRBV6-5 and TRBJ2-1; D may correspond to TRBD1 or TRBD2 (5 bases each). There are 15 residues in the CDR3. Between the trimmed V and J ends, which lost 2 bases and 7 bases, there was a span of 15 bases. CDR1 and CDR2 from the germline V gene are MNHEY and SVGAGI. CDR3 nucleotide sequence: TGTGCCAGCAGTTACGGGACGAGGGTTGGGAATGAGCAGTTCTTC. Translating gives CASSYGTRVGNEQFF.

This clonotype came up a few times. J is TRBJ2-7 and V is TRBV6-2 or TRBV6-3; TRBD1 matches 7 bases. The CDR3 contains 17 residues. The germline CDR1 and CDR2 sequences are MNHEY and SVGEGT. The trim removed 0 bases at V and 5 bases at J, leaving 13 bases unmatched. The DNA of the CDR3 is TGTGCCAGCAGTTACTCCCCGCCGACAGGGATCTACAACGAGCAGTACTTC. As protein: CASSYSPPTGIYNEQYF.

The chain employs TRBV9 and TRBJ1-1; D remains unclear. Trimming stripped 4 bases from V and 6 bases from J, with 19 bases between. This CDR3 contains 15 residues. CDR1 is SGDLS and CDR2 is YYNGEE in the germline V gene. The CDR3 loop reads CASSSHLGSPAEAFF. The CDR3 nucleotides read TGTGCCAGCAGCTCCCACCTGGGGTCCCCGGCTGAAGCTTTCTTT. Supplemented by reference TRBV9 and TRBJ1-1, the full variable domain reads DSGVTQTPKHLITATGQRVTLRCSPRSGDLSVYWYQQSLDQGLQFLIQYYNGEERAKGNILERFSAQQFPDLHSELNLSSLELGDSALYFCASSSHLGSPAEAFFGQGTRLTVV.

This clonotype was found once. The rearrangement links TRBV3-1 to TRBJ2-1; TRBD2 matches at 9 bases. The germline gives CDR1 LGHDT, CDR2 YNNKEL (reference sequence). The CDR3 sequence is 16 residues long. V was pared by 4 bases and J by 2 bases, with 6 bases of the junction left unmatched. The CDR3 DNA is TGTGCCAGCAGCCGCTTGGGACTAGCCACCTACAATGAGCAGTTCTTC. Encoded protein: CASSRLGLATYNEQFF.

This clonotype was recorded only once. CDR3 in amino acids: CSGGTGGDIQYF. As DNA, the CDR3 is TGCAGCGGGGGGACAGGGGGGGACATTCAGTACTTC. The chain employs TRBV29-1 and TRBJ2-4, with 11 bases matching TRBD1. V trimming: 7 bases; J trimming: 8 bases; junction bases outside the gene matches: 4. CDR3 length: 12 amino acids. The germline V gene encodes CDR1 SQVTM and CDR2 ANQGSEA.

This clonotype was seen once. The CDR3 region is CASSMGGPGELFF. The DNA for the CDR3 is TGTGCCAGCAGTATGGGGGGTCCCGGGGAGCTGTTTTTT. The chain combines TRBV5-6 with TRBJ2-2, with D perhaps matching TRBD2 (6 bases). Per the germline V gene, CDR1 is SGHDT and CDR2 is YYEEEE. V dropped 5 bases and J dropped 6 bases, with 11 bases sitting between them. The CDR3 sequence is 13 residues long.

The J gene is TRBJ1-6, the V gene TRBV5-6, with TRBD1 matching over 9 bases. With V trimmed by 4 bases and J by 8 bases, 10 bases remained unmatched. Germline-derived CDR1 and CDR2 are SGHDT and YYEEEE. There are 16 residues in the CDR3. CDR3 nucleotides: TGTGCCAGCAGCCTAACCCGGGACAGGGTTGATTCACCCCTCCACTTT. Amino acids: CASSLTRDRVDSPLHF.

The chain employs TRBV7-9 and TRBJ2-7; D is perhaps TRBD2 (6 bases). Looked up from germline, CDR1 is SEHNR and CDR2 is FQNEAQ (reference sequence). The CDR3 spans 15 residues. The V end lost 1 base, the J end lost 6 bases, and 16 bases lay between the germline ends. The CDR3 bases are TGTGCCAGCAGCTTAGTGGACTACGTGCGAGGCGAGCAGTACTTC. As protein: CASSLVDYVRGEQYF.

The V call is TRBV6-2 or TRBV6-3, the J call TRBJ1-1; TRBD1 agrees at 11 bases. The CDR3 runs to 17 residues. CDR1 MNHEY and CDR2 SVGEGT come from the germline V gene. V dropped 4 bases and J dropped 0; count of bases not matched to a gene: 7. As DNA, the CDR3 is TGTGCCAGCAGTTTCCCGGGACAGGGGGGCATGAACACTGAAGCTTTCTTT. It is translated as CASSFPGQGGMNTEAFF.